These T cell receptor beta chains were read from a single sample in a study of T cell repertoires in cytomegalovirus infection. One entry per CDR3 protein results from TCRdb running MiXCR on the reads. The sample records about 130,000 distinct CDR3 sequences, about 24% being singletons. Their specific antigens are unknown. Sample: PBMCs, sequenced either directly or after in vitro stimulation (not recorded which). The receptor source for this set is a human donor in good health (CMV status not recorded). Some clones in this sample may be carry-over from other donors' samples. The CDR3 runs from the conserved cysteine through the conserved F or W. The D gene is left open where the match is weak. Where a row states a size, it is once, few, many or the class of an expanded clone; other rows omit it.

v_call	j_call	d_call	clone_size	cdr3_nt	cdr3_aa
TRBV9	TRBJ2-5	TRBD1	many	TGTGCCAGCAGCGCCACAGGGGGCCCTATTCAAGAGACCCAGTACTTC	CASSATGGPIQETQYF
TRBV10-3	TRBJ1-1	NA	few	TGTGCCATCAGCTCTGGGGACGGTTCCCTCAGGAACACTGAAGCTTTCTTT	CAISSGDGSLRNTEAFF
TRBV30	TRBJ2-1	NA	once	TGTGCCTGGCAGGGGGAGGGTTACAATGAGCAGTTCTTC	CAWQGEGYNEQFF
TRBV15	TRBJ2-4	NA	few	TGTGCCACCAGCAGAGCCCGGGATTTAGCGGTGGCCAAAAACATTCAGTACTTC	CATSRARDLAVAKNIQYF
TRBV7-2	TRBJ2-1	NA	few	TGTGCCAGCAGCTTAGATGGGCTGAACAATGAGCAGTTCTTC	CASSLDGLNNEQFF
TRBV12-3/TRBV12-4	TRBJ2-1	NA	NA	TGTGCCAGCAGTCTAATCTCTAGCGTTGGAGAGCAGTTCTTC	CASSLISSVGEQFF
TRBV7-9	TRBJ1-1	TRBD1	many	TGTGCCAGCAGCCTGGACAGGGCCCAAACTGAAGCTTTCTTT	CASSLDRAQTEAFF
TRBV7-2	TRBJ2-3	NA	many	TGTGCCAGCAGCCCACCCGCCGGGGCAGATACGCAGTATTTT	CASSPPAGADTQYF
TRBV7-8	TRBJ2-3	NA	many	TGTGCCAGCAGCTCCCGGGCCACAGATACGCAGTATTTT	CASSSRATDTQYF
TRBV7-9	TRBJ2-7	NA	few	TGTGCCAGCACTTTCCCAGGGGATGAGCAGTACTTC	CASTFPGDEQYF
TRBV4-2	TRBJ2-3	NA	NA	TGTGCCAGCAGCCAAGAGGGTAATTTCTGGGGGAGTAGGGCAGATACGCAGTATTTT	CASSQEGNFWGSRADTQYF
TRBV6-2/TRBV6-3	TRBJ2-2	TRBD2	NA	TGTGCCAGCAGTAGCGGGAGGGACACCGGGGAGCTGTTTTTT	CASSSGRDTGELFF
TRBV29-1	TRBJ1-1	NA	NA	TGCAGCGGGGCGGGACAAGGGGGGTCTGAAGCTTTCTTT	CSGAGQGGSEAFF
TRBV7-1	TRBJ1-2	NA	few	TGTGCCAGCAGCCCAGGCGGCAGAGCTAACTATGGCTACACCTTC	CASSPGGRANYGYTF
TRBV7-6	TRBJ1-1	NA	NA	TGTGCCAGCAGCTTAAAGGGTAGGGGAGCGGATGAAGCTTTCTTT	CASSLKGRGADEAFF
TRBV7-6	TRBJ2-3	NA	NA	TGTGCCAGCAGCTTATATGCGGATACGCAGTATTTT	CASSLYADTQYF
TRBV2	TRBJ2-7	NA	NA	TGTGCCAGCAGTGTCAGGGTCGGCGAGCAGTACTTC	CASSVRVGEQYF
TRBV12-3/TRBV12-4	TRBJ2-1	TRBD1	many	TGTGCCAGCAGACCCGGGACAGGGTCCTACAATGAGCAGTTCTTC	CASRPGTGSYNEQFF
TRBV4-1	TRBJ2-1	NA	NA	TGCGCCAGCAGCCTACTGAGAAGCGGCCCTAACAATGAGCAGTTCTTC	CASSLLRSGPNNEQFF
TRBV7-6	TRBJ1-5	NA	few	TGTGCCAGCAGCTTAGGGACTTCGGGGGATCAGCCCCAGCATTTT	CASSLGTSGDQPQHF
TRBV20-1	TRBJ1-5	TRBD1	NA	TGCAGTGCTAGAGTGACAGGGCCTCAGCCCCAGCATTTT	CSARVTGPQPQHF
TRBV6-2/TRBV6-3	TRBJ2-5	NA	NA	TGTGCCAGCAGTTACGTAGGGACCCAGTACTTC	CASSYVGTQYF
TRBV19	TRBJ2-2	NA	NA	TGTGCCAGTAGTATGGGAGGAGATACCGGGGAGCTGTTTTTT	CASSMGGDTGELFF
TRBV19	TRBJ1-1	NA	NA	TGTGCCAGTAGTCCCCTGGGGCAAACTGAAGCTTTCTTT	CASSPLGQTEAFF
TRBV12-3/TRBV12-4	TRBJ1-1	NA	few	TGTGCCAGCAGTTTAGGGGGGCGCCGGGCTTTCTTT	CASSLGGRRAFF
TRBV6-2/TRBV6-3	TRBJ1-5	NA	NA	TGTGCCAGCAGTCATCAACAGGGTATTCAGCCCCAGCATTTT	CASSHQQGIQPQHF
TRBV20-1	TRBJ1-2	NA	NA	TGCAGTGCGGGAAGTATGGTCTCCGGTGGCTACACCTTC	CSAGSMVSGGYTF
TRBV7-8	TRBJ2-1	NA	many	TGTGCCAGCAGCTACAATGAGCAGTTCTTC	CASSYNEQFF
TRBV7-2	TRBJ2-1	NA	medium-sized	TGTGCCAGCAGCTTAGTAGGGTCTTTCTCCTACAATGAGCAGTTCTTC	CASSLVGSFSYNEQFF
TRBV4-2	TRBJ1-5	NA	few	TGTGCCAGCAGCTCCAACAATCAGCCCCAGCATTTT	CASSSNNQPQHF
TRBV7-3	TRBJ2-2	TRBD1	many	TGTGCCAGCAGCCTGGGGACAGGGGGACCCGGGGAGCTGTTTTTT	CASSLGTGGPGELFF
TRBV12-3/TRBV12-4	TRBJ2-2	TRBD2	many	TGTGCCAGCATCAACCCCCTAGCGGGAGTCCCCGGGGAGCTGTTTTTT	CASINPLAGVPGELFF
TRBV2	TRBJ2-5	TRBD2	NA	TGTGCCAGCAGTGAAGAGCGGGAAGGGACCCAGTACTTC	CASSEEREGTQYF
TRBV7-9	TRBJ1-3	NA	many	TGTGCCAGCAGCCCCCGATTGGGGGCCTCTGGAAACACCATATATTTT	CASSPRLGASGNTIYF
TRBV27	TRBJ1-2	NA	NA	TGTGCCAGCAGTTTAGCGTCAGGGTCGGGCGGCTACACCTTC	CASSLASGSGGYTF
TRBV30	TRBJ1-5	NA	NA	TGTGCCGCCAACCACGACGGAAATAGCAATCAGCCCCAGCATTTT	CAANHDGNSNQPQHF
TRBV12-3/TRBV12-4	TRBJ1-1	TRBD1	many	TGTGCCAGCACCCTACAGGGGCACACTGAAGCTTTCTTT	CASTLQGHTEAFF
TRBV27	TRBJ1-6	NA	few	TGTGCCAGCAGTCTTACCGGGGGCCTAATCAACTCACCCCTCCACTTT	CASSLTGGLINSPLHF
TRBV6-1	TRBJ2-1	NA	few	TGTGCCAGCAGTTTTAGGGGACTTTACAATGAGCAGTTCTTC	CASSFRGLYNEQFF
TRBV7-2	TRBJ2-2	NA	many	TGTGCCAGCACCGGTTCGAACACCGGGGAGCTGTTTTTT	CASTGSNTGELFF
TRBV19	TRBJ2-3	NA	NA	TGTGCCAGTACCCAACGGAAGGCGGCTACGACGCAGTATTTT	CASTQRKAATTQYF
TRBV11-2	TRBJ1-2	NA	NA	TGTGCCAGCAGCCAACGACAGGCCGCTAACTATGGCTACACCTTC	CASSQRQAANYGYTF
TRBV11-3	TRBJ1-2	TRBD1	NA	TGTGCCAGCAGCTTTTCGCAGGGGGCGCGTGGCTACACCTTC	CASSFSQGARGYTF